This is a list of T cell receptor beta chains from one sample in a study of siplizumab effects on memory and regulatory T cells. Produced via immunoSEQ multiplex PCR; TCRdb's table is partial and in-frame only. The data hold fewer than 120,000 clones, with roughly 92% observed a single time. Sequences were obtained from CD4+ T cells sorted from blood. The receptors were sampled from a human donor in good health. The CDR3 runs from the conserved cysteine through the conserved F or W. The D gene is left open where the match is weak. A row's size may be missing; if present it is once, few, many or a size class.

CDR3 length	V gene	clone size	D gene	J gene	CDR3 protein	CDR3 DNA
14	TRBV7-8	NA	TRBD1	TRBJ1-1	CASSTTGAHTEAFF	TGTGCCAGCAGCACGACAGGGGCCCACACTGAAGCTTTCTTT
14	TRBV4-1	NA	TRBD1	TRBJ1-2	CASSRDRGNYGYTF	TGCGCCAGCAGCCGGGACAGGGGTAACTATGGCTACACCTTC
14	TRBV5-1	once	NA	TRBJ2-2	CASSLVEGSGELFF	TGCGCCAGCAGCTTGGTGGAGGGGTCCGGGGAGCTGTTTTTT
14	TRBV6-5	NA	NA	TRBJ2-7	CASSYSFEGYEQYF	TGTGCCAGCAGTTATAGTTTTGAGGGCTACGAGCAGTACTTC
16	TRBV21-1	NA	NA	TRBJ1-5	CASSLSGAPGDQPQHF	TGTGCCAGCAGCCTCAGCGGGGCGCCCGGGGATCAGCCCCAGCATTTT
15	TRBV7-6	NA	NA	TRBJ1-4	CASSSSTPPGEKLFF	TGTGCCAGCAGCTCCTCCACACCCCCGGGGGAAAAACTGTTTTTT
15	TRBV9	once	NA	TRBJ2-3	CASSVGDLGADTQYF	TGTGCCAGCAGCGTAGGAGACCTCGGCGCAGATACGCAGTATTTT
16	TRBV5-1	NA	NA	TRBJ1-1	CASSVIGTLQNTEAFF	TGCGCCAGCAGCGTTATAGGGACTCTTCAGAACACTGAAGCTTTCTTT
13	TRBV27	once	TRBD1	TRBJ2-7	CASSRDRGVEQYF	TGTGCCAGCAGCAGGGACAGGGGAGTCGAGCAGTACTTC
16	TRBV27	NA	NA	TRBJ2-1	CASRPGTQSSYNEQFF	TGTGCCAGCAGGCCCGGGACTCAAAGCTCCTACAATGAGCAGTTCTTC
11	TRBV13	NA	NA	TRBJ2-1	CASSFQGEQFF	TGTGCCAGCAGCTTCCAGGGGGAGCAGTTCTTC
14	TRBV25-1	NA	TRBD1	TRBJ1-5	CASSVTGGNQPQHF	TGTGCCAGCAGTGTGACAGGGGGCAATCAGCCCCAGCATTTT
15	TRBV25-1	NA	NA	TRBJ1-5	CASGGVAGGNQPQHF	TGTGCCAGCGGAGGGGTTGCCGGAGGGAATCAGCCCCAGCATTTT
14	TRBV10-2	NA	NA	TRBJ2-7	CASSERSDSYEQYF	TGCGCCAGCAGTGAAAGGTCCGACTCCTACGAGCAGTACTTC
14	TRBV25-1	NA	TRBD1	TRBJ2-7	CASSELDRGYEQYF	TGTGCCAGCAGTGAACTGGACAGGGGGTACGAGCAGTACTTC
15	TRBV5-4	NA	NA	TRBJ1-3	CASSLWTASGNTIYF	TGTGCCAGCAGCTTGTGGACAGCGAGTGGAAACACCATATATTTT
16	TRBV28	NA	NA	TRBJ1-2	CASSFPLRGQDYGYTF	TGTGCCAGCAGTTTTCCCCTTCGGGGGCAGGACTATGGCTACACCTTC
14	TRBV19	NA	TRBD1	TRBJ1-2	CASYRQGARYGYTF	TGTGCCAGTTACAGACAGGGGGCGCGATATGGCTACACCTTC
15	TRBV5-4	NA	NA	TRBJ2-1	CASSLVLGAMNEQFF	TGTGCCAGCAGCTTGGTTCTAGGGGCCATGAATGAGCAGTTCTTC
16	TRBV6-6	NA	NA	TRBJ1-1	CASSSSQATLLTEAFF	TGTGCCAGCAGTTCCTCGCAGGCTACACTTCTCACTGAAGCTTTCTTT
16	TRBV6-5	NA	NA	TRBJ1-2	CASSYADGRLNYGYTF	TGTGCCAGCAGTTACGCGGACGGCCGACTCAACTATGGCTACACCTTC
15	TRBV7-9	once	NA	TRBJ1-4	CASSPTSQGNEKLFF	TGTGCCAGCAGCCCTACTTCGCAGGGGAATGAAAAACTGTTTTTT
16	TRBV9	NA	NA	TRBJ1-3	CASSVGYRGSGNTIYF	TGTGCCAGCAGCGTAGGGTACCGAGGCTCTGGAAACACCATATATTTT
14	TRBV6-5	NA	NA	TRBJ1-1	CASRLDTSGGEAFF	TGTGCCAGCAGGTTGGACACCTCGGGAGGTGAAGCTTTCTTT
15	TRBV5-1	NA	TRBD2	TRBJ2-7	CASSRLAGSENEQYF	TGCGCCAGCAGCCGACTAGCGGGTTCGGAGAACGAGCAGTACTTC
15	TRBV7-9	NA	TRBD2	TRBJ2-7	CASSFLAGVGKGQYF	TGTGCCAGCAGCTTCCTAGCGGGAGTCGGTAAAGGGCAGTACTTC
15	TRBV5-1	once	NA	TRBJ2-4	CASSPSGPLKNIQYF	TGCGCCAGCAGCCCCTCGGGACCCCTCAAAAACATTCAGTACTTC
14	TRBV6-5	NA	NA	TRBJ1-3	CASRAEGSGNTIYF	TGTGCCAGCAGGGCCGAGGGCTCTGGAAACACCATATATTTT
18	TRBV15	NA	TRBD1	TRBJ2-6	CATSREIQGSTGANVLTF	TGTGCCACCAGCAGAGAAATACAGGGGAGTACAGGGGCCAACGTCCTGACTTTC
16	TRBV27	NA	TRBD1	TRBJ2-4	CASGRDRGLAKNIQYF	TGTGCCAGCGGCCGGGACAGGGGATTGGCCAAAAACATTCAGTACTTC
16	TRBV7-9	NA	NA	TRBJ1-5	CASSLVGRQAAGPQHF	TGTGCCAGCAGCTTAGTAGGGCGACAGGCGGCTGGGCCCCAGCATTTT
13	TRBV10-3	NA	NA	TRBJ1-2	CAISEWAGTAYTF	TGTGCCATCAGTGAGTGGGCAGGGACGGCCTACACCTTC
13	TRBV25-1	NA	TRBD1	TRBJ1-2	CASMDRLNYGYTF	TGTGCCAGCATGGACAGGCTTAACTATGGCTACACCTTC
13	TRBV11-2	NA	NA	TRBJ2-1	CASSEQGGNEQFF	TGTGCCAGCAGCGAACAGGGTGGCAATGAGCAGTTCTTC
14	TRBV28	NA	NA	TRBJ2-7	CASSFYLGTYEQYF	TGTGCCAGCAGTTTTTATTTGGGGACGTACGAGCAGTACTTC
15	TRBV5-6	NA	TRBD2	TRBJ2-3	CASIEAGGFWDTQYF	TGTGCCAGCATCGAAGCGGGAGGCTTTTGGGATACGCAGTATTTT
14	TRBV2	NA	NA	TRBJ2-7	CASSDPGASYEQYF	TGTGCCAGCAGTGACCCGGGGGCCAGCTACGAGCAGTACTTC
17	TRBV4-2	once	NA	TRBJ2-1	CASSQDGGGGSYNEQFF	TGTGCCAGCAGCCAAGATGGGGGCGGGGGTTCCTACAATGAGCAGTTCTTC
16	TRBV5-1	NA	NA	TRBJ1-1	CASSLGNKNMNTEAFF	TGCGCCAGCAGCTTGGGCAACAAAAATATGAACACTGAAGCTTTCTTT
18	TRBV4-1	once	TRBD1	TRBJ1-4	CASSHAGTGGRGNEKLFF	TGCGCCAGCAGCCATGCCGGGACAGGGGGCAGAGGTAATGAAAAACTGTTTTTT
15	TRBV18	NA	TRBD1	TRBJ2-7	CASSLGTGNPYEQYF	TGTGCCAGCTCCCTCGGGACAGGGAATCCCTACGAGCAGTACTTC
15	TRBV18	NA	NA	TRBJ2-4	CASSPPSGGLGIQYF	TGTGCCAGCTCACCACCTAGCGGAGGCCTCGGGATTCAGTACTTC
15	TRBV5-1	once	TRBD2	TRBJ2-2	CASSLASSGTGELFF	TGCGCCAGCAGCTTGGCTTCTAGCGGCACCGGGGAGCTGTTTTTT
11	TRBV10-3	few	NA	TRBJ1-2	CATRDGNGYTF	TGTGCCACCAGGGACGGGAATGGCTACACCTTC
15	TRBV29-1	NA	TRBD2	TRBJ2-3	CSVQKASGTTDTQYF	TGCAGCGTTCAAAAAGCTAGCGGGACCACAGATACGCAGTATTTT
15	TRBV6-5	NA	NA	TRBJ2-7	CASRATGTSSYEQYF	TGTGCCAGCAGGGCGACAGGGACTAGCTCCTACGAGCAGTACTTC
17	TRBV11-2	NA	TRBD2	TRBJ2-1	CASSSLAGVGIGGEQFF	TGTGCCAGCAGCTCCTTAGCGGGAGTCGGTATTGGAGGTGAGCAGTTCTTC
13	TRBV6-5	NA	NA	TRBJ2-3	CASARMHADTQYF	TGTGCTTCGGCTAGGATGCATGCAGATACGCAGTATTTT
14	TRBV14	NA	NA	TRBJ1-1	CASSQAGRYTEAFF	TGTGCCAGCAGCCAAGCGGGGAGGTACACTGAAGCTTTCTTT
13	TRBV30	NA	TRBD1	TRBJ2-5	CAWHTGTEETQYF	TGTGCCTGGCACACCGGGACAGAAGAGACCCAGTACTTC
16	TRBV11-1	NA	TRBD2	TRBJ2-3	CASSPGLAVYTDTQYF	TGTGCCAGCAGCCCCGGGCTAGCGGTGTACACAGATACGCAGTATTTT
13	TRBV5-4	NA	NA	TRBJ2-5	CASSLDGLKTQYF	TGTGCCAGCAGCTTGGACGGGTTGAAGACCCAGTACTTC
15	TRBV7-3	NA	NA	TRBJ2-5	CASSLIAGGQETQYF	TGTGCCAGCAGCTTAATCGCAGGGGGGCAAGAGACCCAGTACTTC
17	TRBV2	NA	NA	TRBJ2-6	CASSEAIRASGANVLTF	TGTGCCAGCAGTGAAGCGATCAGGGCCTCTGGGGCCAACGTCCTGACTTTC
15	TRBV30	NA	NA	TRBJ1-2	CAWSSGGGTLKGYTF	TGTGCCTGGAGTTCGGGTGGCGGGACATTGAAAGGCTACACCTTC